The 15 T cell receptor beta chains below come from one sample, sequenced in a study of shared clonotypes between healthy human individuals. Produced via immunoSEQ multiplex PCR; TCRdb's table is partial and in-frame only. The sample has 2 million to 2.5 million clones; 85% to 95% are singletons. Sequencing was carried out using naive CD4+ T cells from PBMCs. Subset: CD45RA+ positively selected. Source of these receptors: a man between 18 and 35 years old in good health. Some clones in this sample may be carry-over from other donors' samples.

The CDR3, as DNA: TGTGCCACCAGACCCCTGGGGAGTTCTAGCAATCAGCCCCAGCATTTT. Amino acid sequence: CATRPLGSSSNQPQHF. The V gene is TRBV15, the J gene TRBJ1-5; D ambiguous. CDR3 length: 16 amino acids. Trimming cost V 6 bases and J 0 bases, with 15 bases left between them. Germline V lookup: CDR1 LNHNV, CDR2 YYDKDF (reference sequence).

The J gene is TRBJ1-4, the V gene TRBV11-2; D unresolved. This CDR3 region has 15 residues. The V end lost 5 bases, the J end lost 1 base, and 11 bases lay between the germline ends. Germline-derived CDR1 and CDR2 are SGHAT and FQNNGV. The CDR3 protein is CASSPPGLTNEKLFF. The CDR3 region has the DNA TGTGCCAGCAGCCCCCCCGGGCTAACTAATGAAAAACTGTTTTTT.

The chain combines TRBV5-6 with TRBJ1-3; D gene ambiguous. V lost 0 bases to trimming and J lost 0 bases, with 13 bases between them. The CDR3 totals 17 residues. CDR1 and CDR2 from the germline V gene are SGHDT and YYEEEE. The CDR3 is CASSLAMTAVSGNTIYF. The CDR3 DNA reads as TGTGCCAGCAGCTTGGCGATGACGGCGGTCTCTGGAAACACCATATATTTT.

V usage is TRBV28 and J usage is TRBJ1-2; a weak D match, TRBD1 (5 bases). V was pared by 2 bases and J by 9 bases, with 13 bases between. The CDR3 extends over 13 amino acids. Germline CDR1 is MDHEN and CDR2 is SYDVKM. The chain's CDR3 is CASSLPGARSYTF. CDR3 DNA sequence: TGTGCCAGCAGTTTACCCGGGGCCAGAAGCTACACCTTC.

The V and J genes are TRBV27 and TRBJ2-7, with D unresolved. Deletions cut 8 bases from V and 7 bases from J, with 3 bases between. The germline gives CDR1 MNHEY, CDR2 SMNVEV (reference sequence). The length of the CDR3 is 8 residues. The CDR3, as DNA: TGTGCCAGCCCTGAGCAGTACTTC. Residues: CASPEQYF.

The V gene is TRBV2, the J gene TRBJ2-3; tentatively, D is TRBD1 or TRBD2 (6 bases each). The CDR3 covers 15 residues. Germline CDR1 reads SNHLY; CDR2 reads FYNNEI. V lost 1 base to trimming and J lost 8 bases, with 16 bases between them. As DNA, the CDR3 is TGTGCCAGCAGTGAAGGGTACGGGGGCCGGGGTACGCAGTATTTT. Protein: CASSEGYGGRGTQYF.

CDR3 DNA: TGTGCCAGCAGTGCCCGCTTTAGCGGGGGGGGTACGCAGTATTTT. Amino acids: CASSARFSGGGTQYF. The chain couples TRBV2 to TRBJ2-3, with TRBD2 identical over 11 bases. V lost 4 bases, J lost 8 bases, and 8 bases stayed unmatched. This CDR3 contains 15 residues. Germline CDR1 and CDR2: SNHLY and FYNNEI. The variable domain in full, completed from reference TRBV2 and TRBJ2-3, reads EPEVTQTPSHQVTQMGQEVILRCVPISNHLYFYWYRQILGQKVEFLVSFYNNEISEKSEIFDDQFSVERPDGSNFTLKIRSTKLEDSAMYFCASSARFSGGGTQYFGPGTRLTVL.

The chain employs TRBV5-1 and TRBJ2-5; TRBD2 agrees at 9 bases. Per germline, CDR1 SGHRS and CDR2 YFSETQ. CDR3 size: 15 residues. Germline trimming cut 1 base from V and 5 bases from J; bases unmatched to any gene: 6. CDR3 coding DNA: TGCGCCAGCAGCTTGATACCTAGCGGGACGGAGACCCAGTACTTC. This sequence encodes CASSLIPSGTETQYF.

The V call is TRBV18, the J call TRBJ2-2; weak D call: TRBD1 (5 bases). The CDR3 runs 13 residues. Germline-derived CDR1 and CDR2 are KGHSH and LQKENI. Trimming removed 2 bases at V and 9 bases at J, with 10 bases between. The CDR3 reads CASSPGSDRELFF. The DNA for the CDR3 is TGTGCCAGCTCACCAGGGTCGGACAGGGAGCTGTTTTTT. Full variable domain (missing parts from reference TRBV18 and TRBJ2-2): NAGVMQNPRHLVRRRGQEARLRCSPMKGHSHVYWYRQLPEEGLKFMVYLQKENIIDESGMPKERFSAEFPKEGPSILRIQQVVRGDSAAYFCASSPGSDRELFFGEGSRLTVL.

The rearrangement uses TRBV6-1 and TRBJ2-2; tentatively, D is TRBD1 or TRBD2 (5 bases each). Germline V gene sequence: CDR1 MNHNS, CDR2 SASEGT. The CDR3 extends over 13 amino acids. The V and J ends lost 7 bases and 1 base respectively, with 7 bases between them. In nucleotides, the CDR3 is TGTGCCAGCAATGGGGGGAACACCGGGGAGCTGTTTTTT. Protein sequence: CASNGGNTGELFF.

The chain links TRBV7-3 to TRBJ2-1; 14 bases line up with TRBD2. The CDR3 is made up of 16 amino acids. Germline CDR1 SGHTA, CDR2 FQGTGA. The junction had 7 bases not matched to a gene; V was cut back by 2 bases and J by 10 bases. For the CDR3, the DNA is TGTGCCAGCAGCTTAGTGGGGACTAGCGGGGGCCGGGAGCAGTTCTTC. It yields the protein CASSLVGTSGGREQFF.

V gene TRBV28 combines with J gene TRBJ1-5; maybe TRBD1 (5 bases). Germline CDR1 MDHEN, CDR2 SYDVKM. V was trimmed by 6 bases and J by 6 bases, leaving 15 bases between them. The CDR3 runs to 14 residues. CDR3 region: CASRRPGYPQPQHF. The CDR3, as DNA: TGTGCCAGCAGGCGTCCAGGGTACCCTCAGCCCCAGCATTTT.

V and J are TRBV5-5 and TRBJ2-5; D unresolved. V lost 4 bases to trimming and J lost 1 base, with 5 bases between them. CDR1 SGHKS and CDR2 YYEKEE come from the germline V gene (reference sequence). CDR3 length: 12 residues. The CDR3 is CASSVPQETQYF. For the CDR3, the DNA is TGTGCCAGCAGCGTGCCCCAAGAGACCCAGTACTTC. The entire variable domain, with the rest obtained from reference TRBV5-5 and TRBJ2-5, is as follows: DAGVTQSPTHLIKTRGQQVTLRCSPISGHKSVSWYQQVLGQGPQFIFQYYEKEERGRGNFPDRFSARQFPNYSSELNVNALLLGDSALYLCASSVPQETQYFGPGTRLLVL.

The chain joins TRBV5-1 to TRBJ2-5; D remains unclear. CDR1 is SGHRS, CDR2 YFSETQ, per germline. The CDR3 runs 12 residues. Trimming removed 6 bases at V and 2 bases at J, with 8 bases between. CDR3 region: CASTDSQETQYF. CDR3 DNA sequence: TGCGCCAGCACCGATAGTCAAGAGACCCAGTACTTC.

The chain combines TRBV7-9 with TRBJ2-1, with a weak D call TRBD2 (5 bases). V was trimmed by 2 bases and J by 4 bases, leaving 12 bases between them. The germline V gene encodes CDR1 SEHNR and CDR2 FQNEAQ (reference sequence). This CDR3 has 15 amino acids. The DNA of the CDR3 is TGTGCCAGCAGCTTACGTGGGAGAGAATACAATGAGCAGTTCTTC. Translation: CASSLRGREYNEQFF. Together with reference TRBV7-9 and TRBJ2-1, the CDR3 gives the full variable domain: DTGVSQNPRHKITKRGQNVTFRCDPISEHNRLYWYRQTLGQGPEFLTYFQNEAQLEKSRLLSDRFSAERPKGSFSTLEIQRTEQGDSAMYLCASSLRGREYNEQFFGPGTRLTVL.